This TCR beta chain originates from a study of STAT5B mutations in CD4+ large granular lymphocyte leukemia. The authors' processing: A productive frequency of 2.59 x 10-5 was the lowest detectable. Assay used: immunoSEQ multiplex PCR; TCRdb lists only in-frame clones, some missing. V and J calls and clone size are those listed in that table; D and trimming were worked out from the DNA. The table records tens of thousands of clones, around 84% of them present only once. Study-wide results and caveats: CD4-sorted patient repertoires seemed more clonal than healthy CD4+ repertoires.

This clone was recorded once. The antigen is undetermined. Trimming pared 4 bases from V and 0 bases from J, leaving 13 bases between. Germline V CDR1 and CDR2: LGHNA, YSLEER. The CDR3 totals 17 residues. Sequenced material: CD4+ T cells from blood buffy coats. The TCR sequence derives from a human donor in good health. The chain combines TRBV4-3 with TRBJ2-6, with D tentatively TRBD1 (6 bases). The CDR3 loop is CASSRDDRSSGANVLTF. The DNA for the CDR3 is TGCGCCAGCAGCCGAGACGACAGGAGCTCTGGGGCCAACGTCCTGACTTTC.